The rows below give T cell receptor beta chains drawn from one sample of a study of patients with pleural tuberculosis. TCRdb processed the reads anew with MiXCR; each CDR3 protein has one entry. Of tens of thousands of distinct CDR3 sequences detected, 5.5% to 8% appear once; the ten largest clones hold roughly 17%. These receptors came from a human donor with pleural tuberculosis. The CDR3 runs from the conserved cysteine through the conserved F or W. The D gene is left open where the match is weak. Expanded clones get a size class; other rows say once, few or many, or leave the size out.

>TRBV4-1|TRBJ2-3|TRBD2|many
TGCGCCAGCAGAAAAGCGGGAGCTAGCACAGATACGCAGTATTTT
CASRKAGASTDTQYF
>TRBV20-1|TRBJ2-1|NA|many
TGCAGTGCTAGAGATTACGCGGAAGCGTACTACAATGAGCAGTTCTTC
CSARDYAEAYYNEQFF
>TRBV4-2|TRBJ2-3|TRBD2|many
TGTGCCAGCAGCCCCCGGACTAGCGGGAGCTCAGATACGCAGTATTTT
CASSPRTSGSSDTQYF
>TRBV7-2|TRBJ1-3|NA|many
TGTGCCAGCAGCTTGGCGGTCTCTGGAAACACCATATATTTT
CASSLAVSGNTIYF
>TRBV12-3/TRBV12-4|TRBJ2-3|TRBD1|many
TGTGCCAGCAGTACATTCCGGACAGGGACAGATACGCAGTATTTT
CASSTFRTGTDTQYF
>TRBV3-1|TRBJ2-7|TRBD1|few
TGTGCCAGCAGCCCGGGACAGGGAGACTACTTC
CASSPGQGDYF
>TRBV12-3/TRBV12-4|TRBJ2-1|NA|NA
TGTGCCAGCAGTCCCGATGAGCAGTTCTTC
CASSPDEQFF
>TRBV28|TRBJ2-7|TRBD2|many
TGTGCCAGCCGGACTAGCGGGAGAACGGAGCAGTACTTC
CASRTSGRTEQYF
>TRBV29-1|TRBJ1-1|NA|NA
TGCAGCGTTGAATCGGGGAGAATGAACACTGAAGCTTTCTTT
CSVESGRMNTEAFF
>TRBV12-3/TRBV12-4|TRBJ2-1|TRBD1|NA
TGTGCCAGCAGTTCCCCGTACAGGGGGTACAATGAGCAGTTCTTC
CASSSPYRGYNEQFF
>TRBV2|TRBJ1-5|NA|few
TGTGCCAGCAGTGCCGCGGGCGATAGCAATCAGCCCCAGCATTTT
CASSAAGDSNQPQHF
>TRBV2|TRBJ1-5|TRBD1|many
TGTGCCAGCAAAGGGACAGGGGAATATCAGCCCCAGCATTTT
CASKGTGEYQPQHF
>TRBV19|TRBJ2-1|NA|NA
TGTGCCAGTAGTATAGATCAAGTAGGGCCTTACGAGCAGTTCTTC
CASSIDQVGPYEQFF
>TRBV20-1|TRBJ2-1|NA|many
TGCAGTGCTAGAGGGAGACCCGACAATGAGCAGTTCTTC
CSARGRPDNEQFF
>TRBV13|TRBJ1-5|NA|many
TGTGCCAGCAGCGGAGCCAAGGACGGAGGCAATCAGCCCCAGCATTTT
CASSGAKDGGNQPQHF
>TRBV4-3|TRBJ2-1|TRBD2|many
TGCGCGGTGGGGACTAGCGGGAGGGGCGATGAGCAGTTCTTC
CAVGTSGRGDEQFF
>TRBV28|TRBJ1-1|NA|many
TGTGCCAGCAGTTTATGGAGCGATAACACTGAAGCTTTCTTT
CASSLWSDNTEAFF
>TRBV19|TRBJ2-1|NA|many
TGTGCCAGTAGTATAGTGGGCTCCTACAATGAGCAGTTCTTC
CASSIVGSYNEQFF
>TRBV29-1|TRBJ1-3|NA|few
TGCAGCGTTGACCTGCCAGGGGGAAACACCATATATTTT
CSVDLPGGNTIYF
>TRBV5-1|TRBJ1-1|NA|many
TGCGCCAGCAGCTTTGAGGTCAGATTGAACACTGAAGCTTTCTTT
CASSFEVRLNTEAFF
>TRBV20-1|TRBJ2-2|NA|many
TGCAGTGCTAGAGGCCCCACCGGGGAGCTGTTTTTT
CSARGPTGELFF
>TRBV7-8|TRBJ2-3|NA|many
TGTGCCAGCAGCTTAGCCCAGCGCACAGATACGCAGTATTTT
CASSLAQRTDTQYF
>TRBV12-3/TRBV12-4|TRBJ2-3|TRBD1|many
TGTGCCAGCAGTTCCCTGGGACAGGGATGGAGCACAGATACGCAGTATTTT
CASSSLGQGWSTDTQYF
>TRBV11-1|TRBJ2-7|TRBD2|NA
TGTGCCAGCAGCTTATATACTAGCGGGAGCTACGAGCAGTACTTC
CASSLYTSGSYEQYF
>TRBV11-1|TRBJ2-5|NA|NA
TGTGCCAGCAGCACACGACCCCGGGGGAAAGAGACCCAATACTTC
CASSTRPRGKETQYF
>TRBV2|TRBJ1-6|TRBD1|many
TGTGCCAGCAGTGAAATTGGACAGGGGGATTCACCCCTCCACTTT
CASSEIGQGDSPLHF
>TRBV3-1|TRBJ2-7|TRBD2|NA
TGTGCCAGCACGGGCGGGAGTGAGCAGTACTTC
CASTGGSEQYF
>TRBV5-4|TRBJ2-7|TRBD2|few
TGTGCCAGCAGCTTGACTAGCGGAGACTACGAGCAGTACTTC
CASSLTSGDYEQYF
>TRBV11-2|TRBJ2-1|TRBD2|many
TGTGCCAGCAGCTTAGAGTTAGCGGGGGGTTACAATGAGCAGTTCTTC
CASSLELAGGYNEQFF
>TRBV12-3/TRBV12-4|TRBJ2-1|TRBD1|many
TGTGCCAGCACCGAACAACAGGGGGCCTACAATGAGCAGTTCTTC
CASTEQQGAYNEQFF
>TRBV11-2|TRBJ2-1|TRBD2|many
TGTGCCAGCAGCTTAGATTCCAGCGGGAGTGAAGACTACAATGAGCAGTTCTTC
CASSLDSSGSEDYNEQFF
>TRBV29-1|TRBJ2-3|TRBD2|many
TGCAGCGTTGAAACGGGACTAGCGGGAGTAGATACGCAGTATTTT
CSVETGLAGVDTQYF
>TRBV28|TRBJ2-7|TRBD1|many
TGTGCCAGTTCGACAGGGCTCTCCTACGAGCAGTACTTC
CASSTGLSYEQYF
>TRBV4-2|TRBJ1-6|NA|many
TGTGCCAGCAGCCAAGTAATGGACAATTCACCCCTCCACTTT
CASSQVMDNSPLHF
>TRBV28|TRBJ1-3|NA|many
TGTGCCAGCAGCGGCGGAAGGACAGGAAACACCATATATTTT
CASSGGRTGNTIYF
>TRBV11-2|TRBJ2-1|TRBD1|many
TGTGCCAGCAGCTTAGAAACAGGGGGTTTCAATGAGCAGTTCTTC
CASSLETGGFNEQFF
>TRBV10-3|TRBJ1-3|TRBD1|NA
TGTGCCATCAGAGGACAGGGGAGCTCTGGAAACACCATATATTTT
CAIRGQGSSGNTIYF
>TRBV11-2|TRBJ1-1|NA|many
TGTGCCAGCAGCTTAGAGGGCAGGGTTACTGAAGCTTTCTTT
CASSLEGRVTEAFF
>TRBV28|TRBJ1-2|TRBD1|many
TGTGCCAGCACCCAACCGACAGGGTATTCTGGCTACACCTTC
CASTQPTGYSGYTF
>TRBV3-1|TRBJ1-2|TRBD1|NA
TGTGCCAGCAGAGGACAGGCCTTCTATGGCTACACCTTC
CASRGQAFYGYTF
>TRBV6-1|TRBJ1-5|TRBD1|many
TGTGCCAGCAGTGCCAGGACAGGTGGCAATCAGCCCCAGCATTTT
CASSARTGGNQPQHF
>TRBV14|TRBJ2-7|TRBD1|many
TGTGCCAGCAACGGTGGGACAGGCTACGAGCAGTACTTC
CASNGGTGYEQYF
>TRBV20-1|TRBJ2-5|TRBD2|many
TGCAGCGAAACTAGCGCGGTTCAAGAGACCCAGTACTTC
CSETSAVQETQYF
>TRBV6-1|TRBJ1-3|NA|many
TGTGCCAGCAGTGTGGACAGCCCCGGAAACACCATATATTTT
CASSVDSPGNTIYF
>TRBV24-1|TRBJ2-2|NA|many
TGTGCCACTTCACGGGGGAGAGGTAACACCGGGGAGCTGTTTTTT
CATSRGRGNTGELFF
>TRBV11-1|TRBJ1-4|TRBD1|few
TGTGCCAGCAGCCTCGGACAGGTTAATGAAAAACTGTTTTTT
CASSLGQVNEKLFF
>TRBV5-1|TRBJ1-1|NA|NA
TGCGCCGGCAGCTCTACGCGGCCCCACACTGAAGCTTTCTTT
CAGSSTRPHTEAFF
>TRBV4-2|TRBJ1-1|NA|few
TGTGCCAGCAGCCCCGAAGCCCTGGGCACTGAAGCTTTCTTT
CASSPEALGTEAFF
>TRBV20-1|TRBJ1-2|TRBD1|many
TGCAGTGCTAGAGGCGGGGGACAGCCAAACTATGGCTACACCTTC
CSARGGGQPNYGYTF
>TRBV2|TRBJ1-2|NA|NA
TGTGCCAGCAGAAAAGGGGACTATGGCTACACCTTC
CASRKGDYGYTF
>TRBV11-1|TRBJ1-3|NA|many
TGTGCCAGCAGCTTAAATGGAAACACCATATATTTT
CASSLNGNTIYF
>TRBV20-1|TRBJ1-6|TRBD1|many
TGCAGTGCTAGTAGACAGGGGGTTAATTCACCCCTCCACTTT
CSASRQGVNSPLHF
>TRBV6-2/TRBV6-3|TRBJ2-1|NA|many
TGTGCCAGCAGTTATTTAGCGGTCCTTAATGAGCAGTTCTTC
CASSYLAVLNEQFF
>TRBV6-2/TRBV6-3|TRBJ1-1|TRBD1|many
TGTGCCAGCAGTTACGACAGGGGGGACACTGAAGCTTTCTTT
CASSYDRGDTEAFF
>TRBV10-3|TRBJ1-2|TRBD1|many
TGTGCCATCAGCCGACATGGACAGGGAAATAACTATGGCTACACCTTC
CAISRHGQGNNYGYTF
>TRBV5-4|TRBJ2-3|NA|many
TGTGCCAGCAGCTTGGCTAGCGGCACAGATACGCAGTATTTT
CASSLASGTDTQYF
>TRBV9|TRBJ2-3|NA|many
TGTGCCAGCAGCGTAGGTATAGGGGTGAGCACAGATACGCAGTATTTT
CASSVGIGVSTDTQYF
>TRBV28|TRBJ1-1|TRBD1|many
TGTGCCAGCAGATTGACAGGGGGCAACACTGAAGCTTTCTTT
CASRLTGGNTEAFF
>TRBV27|TRBJ1-3|TRBD1|many
TGTGCCAGCAGTCCACAGGGGCAGGCTGGAAACACCATATATTTT
CASSPQGQAGNTIYF